The 2 T cell receptor beta chains presented below share a single source sample, sequenced in a study of a mutant IDH1 vaccine in newly diagnosed glioma (dated by TCRdb to the early 2020s). The meaning of the sample's time point label: week 35, safety follow-up. Each vaccine dose was 300 ug of a 20-mer mutant IDH1 peptide in Montanide, given subcutaneously with topical imiquimod. The antigens these receptors bind are not known. The receptor library was made with the immunoSEQ multiplex PCR assay. The table was pulled from immuneACCESS by TCRdb, which kept in-frame rearrangements only. Such tables lose some clones; where checked, under half of the loss comes from unresolved V genes, and the rest has no known cause. Across this sample there are some 48,000 clones, with 76% seen only once. Jointly, the top ten make up 12% of the sample. Sequenced material: PBMCs, taken from a glioma patient whose treatment included an IDH1 peptide vaccine. These TCRs come from a man aged 35 to 55 with glioma.

This clone was seen once. The rearrangement joins TRBV7-2 to TRBJ1-1; D is perhaps TRBD1 (5 bases). The CDR3 extends over 12 amino acids. V was shortened by 4 bases and J by 7 bases, with 10 bases between the two germline ends. Germline V lookup: CDR1 SGHTA, CDR2 FQGNSA. In DNA form, the CDR3 reads TGTGCCAGCAGCTCCGGGAGGGGTGAAGCTTTCTTT. Translation gives CASSSGRGEAFF.

The rearrangement joins TRBV19 to TRBJ2-5, with a tentative D call TRBD1 (6 bases). This CDR3 spans 12 amino acids. V was cut by 9 bases and J by 4 bases, with 12 bases left in between. From germline, CDR1 is LNHDA and CDR2 SQIVND (reference sequence). The CDR3 is CASSNRAETQYF. CDR3 nucleotide sequence: TGTGCCAGCTCCAACAGGGCAGAGACCCAGTACTTC.